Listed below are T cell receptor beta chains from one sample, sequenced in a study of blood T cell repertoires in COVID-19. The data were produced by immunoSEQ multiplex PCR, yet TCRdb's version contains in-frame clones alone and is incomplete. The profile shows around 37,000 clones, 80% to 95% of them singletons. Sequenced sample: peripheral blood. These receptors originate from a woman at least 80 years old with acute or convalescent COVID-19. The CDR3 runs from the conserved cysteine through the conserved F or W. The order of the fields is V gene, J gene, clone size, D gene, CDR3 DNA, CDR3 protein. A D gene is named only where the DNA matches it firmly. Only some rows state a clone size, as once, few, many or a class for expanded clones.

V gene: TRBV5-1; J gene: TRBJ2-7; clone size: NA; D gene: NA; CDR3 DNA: TGCGCCAGCAGCTTGCCGGGAACCTACGAGCAGTACTTC; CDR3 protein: CASSLPGTYEQYF
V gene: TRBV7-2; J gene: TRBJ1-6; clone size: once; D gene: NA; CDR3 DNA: TGTGCCAGCAGCTTTTCCTCGACAAATAATTCACCCCTCCACTTT; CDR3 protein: CASSFSSTNNSPLHF
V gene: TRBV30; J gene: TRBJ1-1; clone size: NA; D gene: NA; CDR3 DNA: TGTGCCTGGAGTGTACGTACAGGGAACCCTGAAGCTTTCTTT; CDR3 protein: CAWSVRTGNPEAFF
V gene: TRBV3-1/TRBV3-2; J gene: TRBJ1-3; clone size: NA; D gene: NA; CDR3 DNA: TGTGCCAGCAGCCTTAGGAGGAGCTCTGGAAACACCATATATTTT; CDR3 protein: CASSLRRSSGNTIYF
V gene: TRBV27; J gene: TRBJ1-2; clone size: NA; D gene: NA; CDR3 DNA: TGTGCCAGCAGTTTGATCAGAGGAGCTGGCTACACCTTC; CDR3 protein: CASSLIRGAGYTF
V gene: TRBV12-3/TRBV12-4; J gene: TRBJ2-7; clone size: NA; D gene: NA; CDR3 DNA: TGTGCCAGCAGCTCGTCCTACGAGCAGTACTTC; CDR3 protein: CASSSSYEQYF
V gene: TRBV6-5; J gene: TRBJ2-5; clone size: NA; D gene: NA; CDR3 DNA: TGTGCCAGCAGGCGGGACCGACAGGAGACCCAGTACTTC; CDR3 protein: CASRRDRQETQYF
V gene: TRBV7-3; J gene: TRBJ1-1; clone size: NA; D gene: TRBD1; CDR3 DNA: TGTGCCAGCAGCGACGACAGGGGAACTGAAGCTTTCTTT; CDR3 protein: CASSDDRGTEAFF
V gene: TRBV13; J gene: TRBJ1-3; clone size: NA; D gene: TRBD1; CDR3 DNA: TGTGCCAGCAGCCCGGTGGGACAGGGCAAAAACACCATATATTTT; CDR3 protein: CASSPVGQGKNTIYF
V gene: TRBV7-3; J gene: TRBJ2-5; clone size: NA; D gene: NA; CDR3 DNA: TGTGCCAGCAGCTTAAGTTTCGAGGAGACCCAGTACTTC; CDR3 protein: CASSLSFEETQYF
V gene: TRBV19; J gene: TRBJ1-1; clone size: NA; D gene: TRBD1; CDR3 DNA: TGTGCCAGTACAGGCCGACAGGGTCACACTGAAGCTTTCTTT; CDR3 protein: CASTGRQGHTEAFF
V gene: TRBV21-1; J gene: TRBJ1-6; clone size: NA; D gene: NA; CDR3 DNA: TGTGCCACCAATCTTACTCCTCAGTGGGCCACCGATAATTCACCCCTCCACTTT; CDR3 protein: CATNLTPQWATDNSPLHF
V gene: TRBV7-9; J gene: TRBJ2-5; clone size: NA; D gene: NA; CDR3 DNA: TGTGCCAGCAGCCCTAGAGAGACCCAGTACTTC; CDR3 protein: CASSPRETQYF
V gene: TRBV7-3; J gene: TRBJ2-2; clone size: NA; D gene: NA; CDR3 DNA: TGTGCCAGCAGCATACCCGGGGGGCGAGGCACCGGAGAGCTGTTTTTT; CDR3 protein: CASSIPGGRGTGELFF
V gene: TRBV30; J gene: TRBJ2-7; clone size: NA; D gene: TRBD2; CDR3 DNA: TGTGCCTGGAGGACTAGCGGGTTCCACGAGCAGTACTTC; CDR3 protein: CAWRTSGFHEQYF
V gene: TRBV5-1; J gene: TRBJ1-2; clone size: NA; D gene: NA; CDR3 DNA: TGCGCCAGCAGCTTGGGCCGATCGACAGCGTATGGCTACACCTTC; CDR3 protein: CASSLGRSTAYGYTF
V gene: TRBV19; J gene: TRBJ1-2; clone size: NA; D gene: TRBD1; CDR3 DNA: TGTGCCAGTAGTCTAGGACAGGGGGCTTCTGGCTACACCTTC; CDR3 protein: CASSLGQGASGYTF
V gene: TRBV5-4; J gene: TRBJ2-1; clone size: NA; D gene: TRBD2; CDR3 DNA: TGTGCCAGCAGCGGCGGGACTAGCGGGGGTAGCTCCTACAATGAGCAGTTCTTC; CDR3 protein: CASSGGTSGGSSYNEQFF
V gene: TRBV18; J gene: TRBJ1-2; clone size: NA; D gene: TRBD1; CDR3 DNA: TGTGCCAGCTCACCGCTAGGGACAGGGGATGGCTACACCTTC; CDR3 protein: CASSPLGTGDGYTF
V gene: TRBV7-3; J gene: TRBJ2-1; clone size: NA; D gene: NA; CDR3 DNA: TGTGCCAGCAGCTTACAGGGCGGGGGCTTCAATGAGCAGTTCTTC; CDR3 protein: CASSLQGGGFNEQFF
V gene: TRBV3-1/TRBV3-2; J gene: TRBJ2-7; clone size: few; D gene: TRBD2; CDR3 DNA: TGTGCCAGCAGCTATCCCGGGACTAGCTTCTACGAGCAGTACTTC; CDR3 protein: CASSYPGTSFYEQYF
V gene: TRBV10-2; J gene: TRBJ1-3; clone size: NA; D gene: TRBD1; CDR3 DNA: TGCGCCAGCAGTGAGAAGGACAGGGGGGCTGGAAACACCATATATTTT; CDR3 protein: CASSEKDRGAGNTIYF
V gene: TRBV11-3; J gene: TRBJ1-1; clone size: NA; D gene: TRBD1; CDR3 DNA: TGTGCCAGCTCCTGGACAGGGGACACTGAAGCTTTCTTT; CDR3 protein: CASSWTGDTEAFF
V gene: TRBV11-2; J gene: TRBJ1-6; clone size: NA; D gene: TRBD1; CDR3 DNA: TGTGCCAGCAGCTCTTACCCGATGGGACAGGGTCATTCACCCCTCCACTTT; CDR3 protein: CASSSYPMGQGHSPLHF
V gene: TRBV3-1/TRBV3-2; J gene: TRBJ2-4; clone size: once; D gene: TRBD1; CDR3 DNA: TGTGCCAGCAGCCTACGGACAGGGGAAAGCATTCAGTACTTC; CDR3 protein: CASSLRTGESIQYF
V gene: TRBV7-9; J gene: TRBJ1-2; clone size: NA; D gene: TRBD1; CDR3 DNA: TGTGCCAGCAGCTTCGGCCCGGGACAGGGGGCAGGGGGCTACACCTTC; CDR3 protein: CASSFGPGQGAGGYTF
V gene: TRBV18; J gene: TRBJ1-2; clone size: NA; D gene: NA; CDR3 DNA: TGTGCCAGCTCAGGAACAGCTTACTATGGCTACACCTTC; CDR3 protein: CASSGTAYYGYTF
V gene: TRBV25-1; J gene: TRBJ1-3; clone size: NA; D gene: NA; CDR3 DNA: TGTGCCAGCAGTGAAGCAGGGGCTGGAAACACCATATATTTT; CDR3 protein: CASSEAGAGNTIYF
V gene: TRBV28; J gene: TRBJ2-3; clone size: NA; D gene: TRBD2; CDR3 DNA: TGTGCCAGCAGTTTAGGACTAGCGGGGGACACAGATACGCAGTATTTT; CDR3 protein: CASSLGLAGDTDTQYF
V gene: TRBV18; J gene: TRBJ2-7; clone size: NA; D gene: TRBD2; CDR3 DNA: TGTGCCAGCTCACCATGGGAGCGGGGGGACTCCTACGAGCAGTACTTC; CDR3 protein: CASSPWERGDSYEQYF
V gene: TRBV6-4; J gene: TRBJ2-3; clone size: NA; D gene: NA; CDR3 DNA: TGTGCCAGCAGTCCCGGCACAGATACGCAGTATTTT; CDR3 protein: CASSPGTDTQYF